Listed here is a single T cell receptor beta chain. The data were obtained in a study of blood T cell repertoires in COVID-19. The method was immunoSEQ multiplex PCR; TCRdb's version includes in-frame clones alone and lacks a portion of them. Altogether about 210,000 clones are present, approximately 85% being singletons, with the ten largest covering about 2.4%. CDR3 length: 17 residues. CDR1 and CDR2 from the germline V gene are SGHVS and FQNEAQ. V lost 5 bases, J lost 3 bases, and 10 bases stayed unmatched. Sequenced: peripheral blood. The origin of this receptor is a woman between 70 and 85 years old with COVID-19, enrolled during active disease. The V call is TRBV7-8, the J call TRBJ2-7, with TRBD2 identical over 13 bases. The CDR3 bases are TGTGCCAGCAGCCCTCCTGGACTAGCGGGGGTGAGCTACGAGCAGTACTTC. Translation: CASSPPGLAGVSYEQYF.